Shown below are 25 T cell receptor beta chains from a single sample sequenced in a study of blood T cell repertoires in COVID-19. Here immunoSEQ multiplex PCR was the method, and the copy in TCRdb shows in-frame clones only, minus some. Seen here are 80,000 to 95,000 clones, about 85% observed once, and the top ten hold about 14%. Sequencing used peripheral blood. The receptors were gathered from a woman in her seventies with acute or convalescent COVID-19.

The DNA of the CDR3 is TGTGCCAGCAGACTCGACAGTTCCCCTGTCGAAAAACTGTTTTTT. Its protein is CASRLDSSPVEKLFF. The genes are TRBV6-5 and TRBJ1-4, with a tentative D call TRBD1 (5 bases). V shed 6 bases and J shed 8 bases, with 19 bases lying between them. The CDR3 contains 15 residues. Looked up from germline, CDR1 is MNHEY and CDR2 is SVGAGI.

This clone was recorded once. The CDR3 region has the DNA TGTGCCAGCAGCTTCGATAGCGGGCGAGATACGCAGTATTTT. Its translation is CASSFDSGRDTQYF. The chain couples TRBV7-2 to TRBJ2-3; 7 nucleotides agree with TRBD2. Per germline, CDR1 SGHTA and CDR2 FQGNSA. V was pared by 3 bases and J by 5 bases, with 5 bases of the junction left unmatched. The CDR3 is made up of 14 amino acids.

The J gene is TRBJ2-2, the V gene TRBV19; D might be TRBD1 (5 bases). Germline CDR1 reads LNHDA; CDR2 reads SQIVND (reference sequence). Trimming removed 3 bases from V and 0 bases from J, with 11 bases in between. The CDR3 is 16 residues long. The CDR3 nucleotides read TGTGCCAGTAGTATCAACAAGGGGACGAACACCGGGGAGCTGTTTTTT. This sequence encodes CASSINKGTNTGELFF.

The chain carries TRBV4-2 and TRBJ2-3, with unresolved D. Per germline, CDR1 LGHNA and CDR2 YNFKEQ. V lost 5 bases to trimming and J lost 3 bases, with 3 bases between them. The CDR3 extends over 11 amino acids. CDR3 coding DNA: TGTGCCAGCAGCACAACAGATACGCAGTATTTT. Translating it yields CASSTTDTQYF.

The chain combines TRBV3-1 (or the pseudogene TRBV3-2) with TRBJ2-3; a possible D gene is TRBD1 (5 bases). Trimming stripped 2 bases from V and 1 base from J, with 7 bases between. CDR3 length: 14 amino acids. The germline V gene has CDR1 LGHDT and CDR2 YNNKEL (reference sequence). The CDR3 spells CASSQQGRTDTQYF. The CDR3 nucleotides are TGTGCCAGCAGCCAACAGGGCCGCACAGATACGCAGTATTTT.

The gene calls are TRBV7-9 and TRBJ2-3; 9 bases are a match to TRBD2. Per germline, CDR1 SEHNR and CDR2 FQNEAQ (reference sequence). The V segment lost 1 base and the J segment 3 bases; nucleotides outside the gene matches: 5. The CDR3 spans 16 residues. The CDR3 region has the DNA TGTGCCAGCAGCTTAGTAGCGGGGGTGCGGACAGATACGCAGTATTTT. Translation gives CASSLVAGVRTDTQYF.

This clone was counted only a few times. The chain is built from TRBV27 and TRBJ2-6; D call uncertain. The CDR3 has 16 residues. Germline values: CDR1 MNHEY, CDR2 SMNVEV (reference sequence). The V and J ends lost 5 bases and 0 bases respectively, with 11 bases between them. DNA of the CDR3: TGTGCCAGCAGTCCACGACATACCTCTGGGGCCAACGTCCTGACTTTC. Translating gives CASSPRHTSGANVLTF.

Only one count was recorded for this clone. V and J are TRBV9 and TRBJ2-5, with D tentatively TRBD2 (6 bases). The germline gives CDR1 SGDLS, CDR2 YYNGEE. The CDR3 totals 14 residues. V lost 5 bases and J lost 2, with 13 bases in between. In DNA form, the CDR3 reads TGTGCCAGCAGTACGGGGGTGGCTCAAGAGACCCAGTACTTC. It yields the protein CASSTGVAQETQYF.

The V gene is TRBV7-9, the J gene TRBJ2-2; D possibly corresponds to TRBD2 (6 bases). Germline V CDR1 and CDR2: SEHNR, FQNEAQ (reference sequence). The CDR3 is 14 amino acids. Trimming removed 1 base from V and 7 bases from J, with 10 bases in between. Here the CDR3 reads CASSLGGEGGELFF. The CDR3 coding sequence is TGTGCCAGCAGCTTAGGCGGGGAAGGCGGGGAGCTGTTTTTT. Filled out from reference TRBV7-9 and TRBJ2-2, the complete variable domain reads DTGVSQNPRHKITKRGQNVTFRCDPISEHNRLYWYRQTLGQGPEFLTYFQNEAQLEKSRLLSDRFSAERPKGSFSTLEIQRTEQGDSAMYLCASSLGGEGGELFFGEGSRLTVL.

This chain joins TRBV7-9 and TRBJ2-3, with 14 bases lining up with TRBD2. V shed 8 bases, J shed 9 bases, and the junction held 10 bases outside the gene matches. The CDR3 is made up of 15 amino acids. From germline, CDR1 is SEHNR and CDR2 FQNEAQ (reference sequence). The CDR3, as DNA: TGTGCCAGCTTCCGGACTAGCGGGAGGCAGGGGACGCAGTATTTT. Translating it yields CASFRTSGRQGTQYF.

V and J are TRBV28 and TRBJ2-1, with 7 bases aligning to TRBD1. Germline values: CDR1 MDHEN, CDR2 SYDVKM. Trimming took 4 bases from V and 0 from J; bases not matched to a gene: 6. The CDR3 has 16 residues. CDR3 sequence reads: CASSWWTGRSYNEQFF. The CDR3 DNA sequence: TGTGCCAGCAGTTGGTGGACAGGCCGCTCCTACAATGAGCAGTTCTTC.

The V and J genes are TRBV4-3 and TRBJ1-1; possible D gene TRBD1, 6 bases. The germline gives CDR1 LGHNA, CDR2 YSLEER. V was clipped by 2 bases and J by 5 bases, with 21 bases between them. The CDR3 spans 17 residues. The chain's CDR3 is CASSQMANRAGLTEAFF. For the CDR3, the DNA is TGCGCCAGCAGCCAAATGGCTAACAGGGCAGGTTTGACTGAAGCTTTCTTT.

The CDR3 here is CAVPGQPQGDTQYF. The CDR3 DNA sequence: TGTGCCGTTCCAGGACAGCCTCAAGGAGATACGCAGTATTTT. The V call is TRBV2, the J call TRBJ2-3; D possibly corresponds to TRBD1 (6 bases). CDR3 size: 14 residues. V was cut by 11 bases and J by 5 bases, with 20 bases left in between. CDR1 is SNHLY, CDR2 FYNNEI, per germline.

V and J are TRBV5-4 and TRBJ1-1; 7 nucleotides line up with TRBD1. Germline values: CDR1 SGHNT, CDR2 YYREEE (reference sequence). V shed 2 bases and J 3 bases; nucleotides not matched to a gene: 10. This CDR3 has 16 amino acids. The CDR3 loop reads CASSLPRGRADTEAFF. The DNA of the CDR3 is TGTGCCAGCAGCTTACCTAGGGGGCGGGCGGACACTGAAGCTTTCTTT.

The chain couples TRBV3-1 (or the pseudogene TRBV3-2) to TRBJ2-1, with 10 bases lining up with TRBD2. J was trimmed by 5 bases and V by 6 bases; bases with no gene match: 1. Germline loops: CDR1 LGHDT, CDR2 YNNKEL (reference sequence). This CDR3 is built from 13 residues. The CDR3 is CASSSGGNNEQFF. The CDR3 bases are TGTGCCAGCAGTAGCGGGGGGAACAATGAGCAGTTCTTC.

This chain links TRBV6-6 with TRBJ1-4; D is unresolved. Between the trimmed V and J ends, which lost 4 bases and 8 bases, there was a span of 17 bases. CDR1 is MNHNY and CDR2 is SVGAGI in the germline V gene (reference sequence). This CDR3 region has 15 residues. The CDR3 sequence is CASSFRVPRGEKLFF. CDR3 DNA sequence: TGTGCCAGCAGTTTTCGGGTCCCCCGTGGGGAAAAACTGTTTTTT.

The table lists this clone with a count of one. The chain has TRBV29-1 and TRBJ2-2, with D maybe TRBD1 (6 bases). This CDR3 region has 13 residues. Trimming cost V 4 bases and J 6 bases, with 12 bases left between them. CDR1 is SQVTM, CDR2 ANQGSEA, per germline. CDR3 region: CSVGQGPAGELFF. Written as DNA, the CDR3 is TGCAGCGTTGGTCAGGGGCCGGCCGGGGAGCTGTTTTTT.

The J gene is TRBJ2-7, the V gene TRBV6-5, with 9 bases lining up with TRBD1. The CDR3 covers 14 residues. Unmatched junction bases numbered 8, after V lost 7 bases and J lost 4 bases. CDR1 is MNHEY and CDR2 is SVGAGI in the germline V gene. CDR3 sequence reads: CASKRGTGPYEQYV. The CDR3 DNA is TGTGCCAGCAAGAGAGGGACAGGGCCTTACGAGCAGTACGTC.

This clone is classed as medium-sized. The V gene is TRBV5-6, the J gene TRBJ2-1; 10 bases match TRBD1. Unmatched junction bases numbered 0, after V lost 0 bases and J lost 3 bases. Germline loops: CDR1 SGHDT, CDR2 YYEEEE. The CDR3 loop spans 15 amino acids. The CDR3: CASSLGDRGYNEQFF. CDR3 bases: TGTGCCAGCAGCTTGGGGGACAGGGGCTACAATGAGCAGTTCTTC.

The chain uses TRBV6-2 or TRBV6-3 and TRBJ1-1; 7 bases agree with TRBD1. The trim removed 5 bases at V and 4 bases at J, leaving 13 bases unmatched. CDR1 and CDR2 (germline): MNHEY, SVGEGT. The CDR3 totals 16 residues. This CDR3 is CASSDKPTGIGTEAFF. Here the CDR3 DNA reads TGTGCCAGCAGTGACAAACCGACAGGGATCGGCACTGAAGCTTTCTTT.

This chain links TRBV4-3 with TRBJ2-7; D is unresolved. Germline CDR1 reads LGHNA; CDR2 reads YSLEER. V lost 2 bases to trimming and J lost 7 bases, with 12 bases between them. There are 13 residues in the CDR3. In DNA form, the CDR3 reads TGCGCCAGCAGCCAAACAGTGCCAACTGAGCAGTACGTC. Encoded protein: CASSQTVPTEQYV.

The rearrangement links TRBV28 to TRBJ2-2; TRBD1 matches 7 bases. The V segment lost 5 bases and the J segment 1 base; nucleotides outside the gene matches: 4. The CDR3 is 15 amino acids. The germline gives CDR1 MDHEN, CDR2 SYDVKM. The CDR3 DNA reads TGTGCCAGCAGTATAGGACAGGTGAACACCGGGGAGCTGTTTTTT. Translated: CASSIGQVNTGELFF.

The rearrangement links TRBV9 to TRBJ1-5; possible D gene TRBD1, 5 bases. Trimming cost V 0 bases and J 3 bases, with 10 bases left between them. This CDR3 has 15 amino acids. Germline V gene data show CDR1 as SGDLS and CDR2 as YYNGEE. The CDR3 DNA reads TGTGCCAGCAGCGTAGGCGGGGGGAACAATCAGCCCCAGCATTTT. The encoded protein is CASSVGGGNNQPQHF.

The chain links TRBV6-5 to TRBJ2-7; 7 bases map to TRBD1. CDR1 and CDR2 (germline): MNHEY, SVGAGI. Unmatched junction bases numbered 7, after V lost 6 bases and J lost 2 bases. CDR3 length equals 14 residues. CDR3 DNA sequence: TGTGCCAGCAGGAAGGACCAGGGGGCCTACGAGCAGTACGTC. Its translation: CASRKDQGAYEQYV.

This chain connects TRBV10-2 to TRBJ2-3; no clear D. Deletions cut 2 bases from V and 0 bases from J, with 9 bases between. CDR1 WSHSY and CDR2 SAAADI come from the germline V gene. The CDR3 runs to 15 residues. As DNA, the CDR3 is TGCGCCAGCAGTGAGATTGGCAGAAGCACAGATACGCAGTATTTT. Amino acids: CASSEIGRSTDTQYF.